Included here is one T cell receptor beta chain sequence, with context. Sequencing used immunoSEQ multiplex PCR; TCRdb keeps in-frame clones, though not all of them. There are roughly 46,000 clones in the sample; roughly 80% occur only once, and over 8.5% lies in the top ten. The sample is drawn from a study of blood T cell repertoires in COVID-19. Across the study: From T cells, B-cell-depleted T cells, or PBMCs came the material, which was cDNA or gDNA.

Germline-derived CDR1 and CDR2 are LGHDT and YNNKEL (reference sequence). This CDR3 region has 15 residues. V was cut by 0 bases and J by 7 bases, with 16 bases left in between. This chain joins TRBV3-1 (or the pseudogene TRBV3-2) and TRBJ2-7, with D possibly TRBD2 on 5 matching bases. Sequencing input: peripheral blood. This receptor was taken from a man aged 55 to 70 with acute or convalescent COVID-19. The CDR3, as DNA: TGTGCCAGCAGCCAAGATAGGACGGTGACGGGGGAGCAGTACTTC. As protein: CASSQDRTVTGEQYF.